This TCR beta chain came from a study of cytomegalovirus exposure and HLA in healthy donors. Assay: immunoSEQ multiplex PCR; the TCRdb copy retains only in-frame clones and omits some. The table shows roughly 71,000 clones, with approximately 94% occurring only once. V was shortened by 0 bases and J by 5 bases, with 10 bases between the two germline ends. Germline values: CDR1 LNHNV, CDR2 YYDKDF (reference sequence). The CDR3 extends over 14 amino acids. The chain combines TRBV15 with TRBJ2-5, with a weak D call TRBD2 (5 bases). This TCR derives from a young woman in good health and CMV-seronegative. Sequencing was performed on PBMCs. The CDR3 loop is CATSRDTLAETQYF. In nucleotides, the CDR3 is TGTGCCACCAGCAGAGATACCCTAGCTGAGACCCAGTACTTC.